The 29 T cell receptor beta chains below come from one sample, sequenced in a study of graft-versus-host responses after intestinal transplantation. The antigens for these receptors are not known. TCRdb's table, derived via immunoSEQ multiplex PCR, lists solely in-frame clones and lacks some. This sample has 55,000 to 85,000 clones, with more than 80% found just once. The sample here was unstimulated CD8+ T cells sorted from spleen or lymph node cells, taken before intestinal transplant. These receptors all stem from a human donor who received an intestinal transplant.

The chain uses TRBV28 and TRBJ2-7; 7 bases line up with TRBD1. Germline V gene sequence: CDR1 MDHEN, CDR2 SYDVKM. The trim removed 5 bases at V and 6 bases at J, leaving 1 base unmatched. CDR3 size: 11 residues. The CDR3 sequence is CASSTGAEQYF. The CDR3 nucleotides read TGTGCCAGCAGTACAGGGGCCGAGCAGTACTTC.

This chain connects TRBV28 to TRBJ2-7; 8 bases fit TRBD1. CDR1 is MDHEN, CDR2 SYDVKM, per germline. The CDR3 has 16 residues. J was trimmed by 2 bases and V by 1 base; bases with no gene match: 7. The CDR3 region is CASSLSQGARTYEQYF. The CDR3 region has the DNA TGTGCCAGCAGTTTATCCCAGGGGGCCCGGACCTACGAGCAGTACTTC.

This sequence joins TRBV18 and TRBJ2-3; TRBD2 matches 11 bases. Looked up from germline, CDR1 is KGHSH and CDR2 is LQKENI. With 5 bases clipped from V and 2 bases from J, the junction kept 6 bases outside the gene matches. The CDR3 sequence is 16 residues long. This chain's CDR3 is CASSETSGGVTDTQYF. CDR3 nucleotides: TGTGCCAGCTCAGAAACTAGCGGGGGAGTCACAGATACGCAGTATTTT.

This clone has just one count. This chain connects TRBV5-6 to TRBJ1-2; D uncertain. V was clipped by 4 bases and J by 1 base, with 17 bases between them. The CDR3 has 16 amino acids. The germline CDR1 and CDR2 sequences are SGHDT and YYEEEE. For the CDR3, the DNA is TGTGCCAGCAGCCAGATCCGGGAGCCATATAACTATGGCTACACCTTC. It yields the protein CASSQIREPYNYGYTF.

The chain carries TRBV14 and TRBJ2-1; 9 nucleotides align to TRBD2. J was trimmed by 7 bases and V by 1 base; bases with no gene match: 14. This CDR3 region has 18 residues. Germline V gene lookup returns CDR1 SGHDN and CDR2 FVKESK. The CDR3 region has the DNA TGTGCCAGCAGCCAAGGGGCGGGAGGGCCGATTTGGTGGAATGAGCAGTTCTTC. Translation: CASSQGAGGPIWWNEQFF.

V usage is TRBV6-4 and J usage is TRBJ2-1, with 10 bases fitting TRBD2. Trimming removed 2 bases from V and 2 bases from J; junction bases left unmatched: 0. From germline, CDR1 is MRHNA and CDR2 SNTAGT. The CDR3 covers 15 residues. In DNA form, the CDR3 reads TGTGCCAGCAGTGACAGCGGGGGGGCCTACAATGAGCAGTTCTTC. Translating gives CASSDSGGAYNEQFF.

This sequence joins TRBV27 and TRBJ2-7; 8 bases are shared with TRBD1. The V segment lost 4 bases and the J segment 6 bases; nucleotides outside the gene matches: 11. CDR1 and CDR2 from the germline V gene are MNHEY and SMNVEV (reference sequence). The CDR3 is 15 amino acids. This CDR3 reads CASSSRTGIVCEQYF. For the CDR3, the DNA is TGTGCCAGCAGTTCCAGGACAGGGATCGTTTGCGAGCAGTACTTC.

This chain links TRBV28 with TRBJ1-1; D perhaps matches TRBD1 (5 bases). The V end was cut by 6 bases, the J end by 0 bases, with 11 bases between. The CDR3 has 14 residues. Germline V lookup: CDR1 MDHEN, CDR2 SYDVKM. The CDR3 sequence is CASRVTVMNTEAFF. For the CDR3, the DNA is TGTGCCAGCAGGGTGACAGTCATGAACACTGAAGCTTTCTTT.

The rearrangement links TRBV7-9 to TRBJ1-3; no clear D gene. Trimming left V 11 bases short and J 1 base short, with 15 bases between. The CDR3 contains 14 residues. Germline V gene sequence: CDR1 SEHNR, CDR2 FQNEAQ (reference sequence). CDR3 in DNA: TGTGCCCTAGTAGAGGTAACTTCTGGAAACACCATATATTTT. Translated, it gives CALVEVTSGNTIYF.

The chain's CDR3 is CASSLAGNNEQFF. In DNA, the CDR3 is TGTGCCAGCAGTTTGGCAGGTAACAATGAGCAGTTCTTC. J is TRBJ2-1 and V is TRBV27, with no clear D. Germline assignment: CDR1 MNHEY and CDR2 SMNVEV (reference sequence). The CDR3 is made up of 13 amino acids. Trimming took 3 bases from V and 5 from J, leaving 8 bases between them.

The chain carries TRBV7-6 and TRBJ2-1; possible D gene TRBD2, 5 bases. Looked up from germline, CDR1 is SGHVS and CDR2 is FNYEAQ. The CDR3 runs 13 residues. V was clipped by 1 base and J by 8 bases, with 9 bases between them. The CDR3 loop reads CASSLGRSDEQFF. The DNA of the CDR3 is TGTGCCAGCAGCTTAGGGAGGTCAGATGAGCAGTTCTTC. Variable domain in full (rest from reference TRBV7-6 and TRBJ2-1): GAGVSQSPRYKVTKRGQDVALRCDPISGHVSLYWYRQALGQGPEFLTYFNYEAQQDKSGLPNDRFSAERPEGSISTLTIQRTEQRDSAMYRCASSLGRSDEQFFGPGTRLTVL.

Written as DNA, the CDR3 is TGTGCCAGCAGCGTCCCCAATGGCTACACCTTC. Translated: CASSVPNGYTF. The rearrangement uses TRBV9 and TRBJ1-2; D gene ambiguous. V was shortened by 2 bases and J by 6 bases, with 5 bases between the two germline ends. CDR1 and CDR2 from the germline V gene are SGDLS and YYNGEE. This CDR3 has 11 residues.

V gene TRBV6-1 combines with J gene TRBJ2-3; 8 bases agree with TRBD1. Germline V CDR1 and CDR2: MNHNS, SASEGT. The V gene end was trimmed by 1 base and the J gene end by 4 bases; junction bases not matched to a gene: 1. The CDR3 has 14 amino acids. The CDR3 nucleotides are TGTGCCAGCAGTGAAGGCAGGGGGCCAGATACGCAGTATTTT. Residues: CASSEGRGPDTQYF.

J is TRBJ2-1 and V is TRBV6-5; D is perhaps TRBD1 (6 bases). V shed 2 bases and J shed 5 bases, with 16 bases lying between them. The CDR3 is 16 amino acids. Germline CDR1 reads MNHEY; CDR2 reads SVGAGI. The chain's CDR3 is CASSYVSQAGDNEQFF. In nucleotides, the CDR3 is TGTGCCAGCAGTTACGTCTCACAGGCAGGGGACAATGAGCAGTTCTTC.

This chain joins TRBV7-9 and TRBJ2-7; D gene ambiguous. Germline V gene lookup returns CDR1 SEHNR and CDR2 FQNEAQ (reference sequence). The ends were cut back, 1 base at V and 0 bases at J, with 4 bases in the middle. The CDR3 length is 13 residues. The CDR3 sequence: CASSLGDSYEQYF. The CDR3 DNA sequence: TGTGCCAGCAGCTTAGGAGACTCCTACGAGCAGTACTTC.

This rearrangement joins TRBV28 to TRBJ1-6; no reliable D call. Looked up from germline, CDR1 is MDHEN and CDR2 is SYDVKM. Trimming took off 3 bases at V and 7 bases at J, with 7 bases between the two ends. This CDR3 region has 13 residues. CDR3 sequence reads: CASSFPTNSPLHF. In DNA, the CDR3 is TGTGCCAGCAGTTTCCCAACAAATTCACCCCTCCACTTT. Full variable domain (rest looked up from reference TRBV28 and TRBJ1-6): DVKVTQSSRYLVKRTGEKVFLECVQDMDHENMFWYRQDPGLGLRLIYFSYDVKMKEKGDIPEGYSVSREKKERFSLILESASTNQTSMYLCASSFPTNSPLHFGNGTRLTVT.

J is TRBJ2-1 and V is TRBV9; the D gene is possibly TRBD2 (6 bases). The germline V gene has CDR1 SGDLS and CDR2 YYNGEE. The V and J ends lost 0 bases and 1 base respectively, with 23 bases between them. The CDR3 spans 20 residues. DNA for the CDR3: TGTGCCAGCAGCGTAGATTTGACTAGAACCGCTCCTGGGTCCTACAATGAGCAGTTCTTC. Residues: CASSVDLTRTAPGSYNEQFF.

This chain joins TRBV27 and TRBJ2-7; D is perhaps TRBD1 (5 bases). The germline V gene has CDR1 MNHEY and CDR2 SMNVEV (reference sequence). The CDR3 contains 13 residues. V lost 4 bases, J lost 4 bases, and 11 bases lay in between. CDR3 amino acids: CASSSFTGYEQYF. In DNA, the CDR3 is TGTGCCAGCAGTTCCTTCACAGGTTACGAGCAGTACTTC.

The V gene is TRBV29-1, the J gene TRBJ1-1, with 7 bases aligning to TRBD1. The CDR3 covers 12 residues. The germline gives CDR1 SQVTM, CDR2 ANQGSEA. Trimming took 3 bases from V and 11 from J; bases not matched to a gene: 9. CDR3 sequence reads: CSVDQGGREAFF. CDR3 DNA sequence: TGCAGCGTTGATCAGGGGGGTCGTGAGGCTTTCTTT.

This clone has more than one count but fewer than ten. This chain joins TRBV7-6 and TRBJ2-7; 11 bases are a match to TRBD2. This CDR3 is 16 amino acids long. V dropped 2 bases and J dropped 3; count of bases not matched to a gene: 6. CDR1 and CDR2 (germline): SGHVS, FNYEAQ. In DNA, the CDR3 is TGTGCCAGCAGCTTATACCCGGGACTAGCGGTCTACGAGCAGTACTTC. Its protein is CASSLYPGLAVYEQYF.

The chain employs TRBV28 and TRBJ1-6; TRBD1 matches 7 bases. The CDR3 length is 15 residues. V lost 5 bases and J lost 13; bases outside the gene matches: 14. Looked up from germline, CDR1 is MDHEN and CDR2 is SYDVKM. The CDR3 bases are TGTGCCAGCAGTCCCCGGGACAGAGAAAGTGGGCCCCTCCACTTT. Translating it yields CASSPRDRESGPLHF.

The rearrangement uses TRBV27 and TRBJ2-1, with 7 bases matching TRBD2. V dropped 6 bases and J dropped 2; count of bases not matched to a gene: 1. The CDR3 sequence is 13 residues long. Germline CDR1 and CDR2: MNHEY and SMNVEV (reference sequence). CDR3 sequence (DNA): TGTGCCAGCAGCGGACTAGCCTACAATGAGCAGTTCTTC. Protein sequence: CASSGLAYNEQFF.

The chain combines TRBV28 with TRBJ1-4; 7 bases map to TRBD1. The CDR3 runs 14 residues. Germline CDR1 reads MDHEN; CDR2 reads SYDVKM. V shed 6 bases, J shed 7 bases, and the junction held 8 bases outside the gene matches. CDR3 DNA: TGTGCCAGCAGCCCAGGGGGGTGGTTTGAAAAACTGTTTTTT. It codes for CASSPGGWFEKLFF.

Only one count was recorded for this clone. This chain links TRBV6-1 with TRBJ2-5; possible D gene TRBD1, 6 bases. This CDR3 comprises 14 residues. Trimming cost V 3 bases and J 3 bases, with 11 bases left between them. Germline loops: CDR1 MNHNS, CDR2 SASEGT. The DNA for the CDR3 is TGTGCCAGCAGTGAGACAGGTGGTGAAGAGACCCAGTACTTC. Amino acids: CASSETGGEETQYF.

The chain carries TRBV19 and TRBJ1-5; unclear D gene. Germline CDR1 and CDR2: LNHDA and SQIVND (reference sequence). V was trimmed by 2 bases and J by 3 bases, leaving 8 bases between them. This CDR3 is built from 14 residues. This chain's CDR3 is CASSILGFNQPQHF. The CDR3 region has the DNA TGTGCCAGTAGTATACTAGGATTCAATCAGCCCCAGCATTTT. The full variable domain, rest sourced from reference TRBV19 and TRBJ1-5, is DGGITQSPKYLFRKEGQNVTLSCEQNLNHDAMYWYRQDPGQGLRLIYYSQIVNDFQKGDIAEGYSVSREKKESFPLTVTSAQKNPTAFYLCASSILGFNQPQHFGDGTRLSIL.

This clone was seen only a few times. The gene calls are TRBV6-1 and TRBJ1-1, with D possibly matching TRBD1 (6 bases). CDR1 and CDR2 from the germline V gene are MNHNS and SASEGT. Trimming took 0 bases from V and 1 from J, leaving 9 bases between them. The CDR3 has 15 residues. DNA for the CDR3: TGTGCCAGCAGTGAAGCGGAGACAGGGAACACTGAAGCTTTCTTT. It specifies CASSEAETGNTEAFF.

The chain carries TRBV6-1 and TRBJ1-4; TRBD1 matches 8 bases. This CDR3 has 15 residues. V gave up 4 bases and J gave up 8 bases; unmatched junction bases: 9. CDR1 is MNHNS and CDR2 is SASEGT in the germline V gene. The CDR3 nucleotides are TGTGCCAGCAGTGGAACCGGGACAGGCGTGGAAAAACTGTTTTTT. It encodes CASSGTGTGVEKLFF.

CDR3 protein: CASSPPGQGYEQYF. The CDR3, as DNA: TGTGCCAGCTCACCTCCGGGACAGGGCTACGAGCAGTACTTC. The chain has TRBV18 and TRBJ2-7; 9 bases map to TRBD1. Per germline, CDR1 KGHSH and CDR2 LQKENI. Trimming took 3 bases from V and 3 from J; bases not matched to a gene: 3. CDR3 length: 14 amino acids.

This chain joins TRBV18 and TRBJ1-2; no reliable D call. CDR3 length: 15 amino acids. In germline, CDR1 is KGHSH, CDR2 LQKENI. V lost 3 bases and J 8 bases, leaving 19 bases between the germline ends. For the CDR3, the DNA is TGTGCCAGCTCACCTGACGTCGGCGGCACCCTGGGCTACACCTTC. Translated: CASSPDVGGTLGYTF.